The entry that follows covers one TCR beta chain sequence. No antigen is known for it. Base-call qualities are not available, and no considerably larger clone is one nucleotide away. Enrolling through a virtual design, the prospective study's participants ranged in age from about 18 to 89 years and lived across more than 20 United States geographic areas. In the prospective study, cohorts were assigned on the basis of participant-reported clinical history obtained from a screening survey and a study questionnaire. Recovered participants in ImmuneRACE Cohort 3 were defined as having two consecutive negative NP/OP PCR tests, clearance from a healthcare professional, or resolution of symptoms. Each participant in the prospective study had whole blood, serum and a nasopharyngeal or oropharyngeal swab collected by mobile phlebotomists. Prospective study participants could optionally give additional blood draws and questionnaires over an approximately two-month period. Blood samples from the prospective study were shipped frozen or at room temperature prior to DNA extraction.

The immunoSEQ Assay, a bias-controlled multiplex PCR, was used to amplify TCRbeta CDR3 regions from genomic DNA. The source study handled its data this way. The number of nucleated cells in each sample was estimated by amplification of reference gene primers within the assay. Sequence reads were collapsed and filtered to measure the absolute abundance of every unique TCRbeta CDR3 rearrangement. For each sample, productive Simpson clonality was calculated as the square root of Simpson's diversity index across productive rearrangements. This immuneACCESS table, as held by TCRdb, lists in-frame sequences with V and J called but not all clones. Of the missing ones, under half trace to an unresolved V gene in checked studies; the others have no known cause. The V and J calls and clone size come from that table; D and trimming were worked out from the DNA. The sample profile shows some 310,000 clones; around 92% of them were found once. The ten most abundant clones make up roughly a tenth of the sample.

The germline V gene (reference sequence) gives CDR1 as DFQATT and CDR2 as SNEGSKA. Including cysteine and phenylalanine, the CDR3 has 10 amino acids. Only the CDR3 DNA stays, 30 bases, in frame from base 1. Trimming costs V 1 base and J 8 bases, and their ends lie 5 bases apart. These data belong to a study of blood T cell repertoires in COVID-19 (dated by TCRdb to about 2020). Notes on the research overall: The collaborator samples originated in the United States, Italy and Spain and spanned the acute and convalescent phases of COVID-19. The material from the prospective study consisted of cDNA or gDNA derived from T cells, B-cell-depleted T cells, or PBMCs. Deeply sampled blood TCRbeta repertoires from subjects exposed to, actively infected with, or recovered from COVID-19 were included in the dataset. The repertoires were released in a freely available public database intended as a resource for research on the immune response to SARS-CoV-2. Samples were obtained from the ongoing ImmuneRACE study (first 160 participants) and from some 1,200 subjects provided by 6 global collaborators. The sample metadata nearly always contained a de-identified subject ID, COVID-19 status, age in years and sex. Where HLA class I and class II types were available, the types were taken from metadata supplied by the sample provider, not from assay-based typing. What the study reported, not specific to this receptor: Clinical and demographic metadata were provided uncurated, with the amount varying by source and participant.

This TCR was recovered from a woman aged 25 to 39 who had recovered from COVID-19. The sequence joins TRBV20-1 to TRBJ1-2, with an unclear D gene assignment. The sequencing input was PBMCs or T cells enriched from blood (not recorded which). CDR3 region: CSARGQGYTF. At the DNA level, the sequence is TGCAGTGCTAGAGGGCAAGGCTACACCTTC.